The 16 T cell receptor beta chains below were found in one sample sequenced in a study of T cell responses to AZD1222 COVID-19 vaccine. The method was immunoSEQ multiplex PCR; TCRdb's version includes in-frame clones alone and lacks a portion of them. The sample holds 90,000 to 120,000 clones, about 93% seen once. This specimen was peripheral blood, taken 28 days after the second AZD1222 dose. The receptors were gathered from an adult who received the AZD1222 COVID-19 vaccine.

The chain couples TRBV11-2 to TRBJ1-1; D may be TRBD1 (5 bases). The CDR3 covers 16 residues. Deletions cut 4 bases from V and 4 bases from J, with 19 bases between. Germline CDR1 and CDR2: SGHAT and FQNNGV. CDR3 nucleotide sequence: TGTGCCAGCAGCTCCCTCACGGGGGGGGTGGCCACTGAAGCTTTCTTT. Residues: CASSSLTGGVATEAFF.

The chain recombines TRBV5-6 with TRBJ2-7; possible D gene TRBD2, 5 bases. Germline CDR1 is SGHDT and CDR2 is YYEEEE. This CDR3 has 14 residues. V lost 2 bases, J lost 3 bases, and 12 bases lay in between. CDR3 DNA: TGTGCCAGCAGCTTAGCGGCAACTTACTACGAGCAGTACTTC. Encoded protein: CASSLAATYYEQYF.

The chain has TRBV5-1 and TRBJ2-7; a weak D match, TRBD1 (6 bases). Looked up from germline, CDR1 is SGHRS and CDR2 is YFSETQ. This CDR3 is built from 14 residues. Trimming stripped 0 bases from V and 1 base from J, with 8 bases between. The CDR3 DNA reads TGCGCCAGCAGCTTGGGAGGGACATCCTACGAGCAGTACTTC. Translated, it gives CASSLGGTSYEQYF.

This clone occurred once. The rearrangement links TRBV27 to TRBJ2-2; TRBD1 might be the D (6 bases). Germline values: CDR1 MNHEY, CDR2 SMNVEV (reference sequence). V gave up 5 bases and J gave up 3 bases, with 7 bases separating them. The length of the CDR3 is 13 residues. CDR3 DNA sequence: TGTGCCAGCAGTACAGGGTACACCGGGGAGCTGTTTTTT. Its protein product is CASSTGYTGELFF.

This chain uses TRBV5-1 with TRBJ2-7, with 12 bases identical to TRBD2. This CDR3 region has 17 residues. With V trimmed by 0 bases and J by 0 bases, 4 bases remained unmatched. Germline lookup yields CDR1 SGHRS and CDR2 YFSETQ. CDR3 DNA: TGCGCCAGCAGCTTGGGGACTAGCGGGATTAGCTCCTACGAGCAGTACTTC. It specifies CASSLGTSGISSYEQYF.

Turning to this clone: A junction end diverges from the germline sequence, so it may reflect a read error. The CDR3 bases are TGTGCCAGCAGATTAGCGGGAGAGGTATGGGAGCAGTTCTTC. This gives the protein CASRLAGEVWEQFF. The chain links TRBV7-9 to TRBJ2-1; 9 bases align to TRBD2. The CDR3 extends over 14 amino acids. The germline V gene encodes CDR1 SEHNR and CDR2 FQNEAQ (reference sequence). The full variable domain, completed using reference TRBV7-9 and TRBJ2-1, is DTGVSQNPRHKITKRGQNVTFRCDPISEHNRLYWYRQTLGQGPEFLTYFQNEAQLEKSRLLSDRFSAERPKGSFSTLEIQRTEQGDSAMYLCASRLAGEVWEQFFGPGTRLTVL.

The chain employs TRBV5-4 and TRBJ2-7; D might be TRBD2 (5 bases). The CDR3 loop spans 15 amino acids. Germline V gene lookup returns CDR1 SGHNT and CDR2 YYREEE (reference sequence). Trimming removed 0 bases from V and 4 bases from J, with 14 bases in between. This CDR3 is CASSLGAGPLYEQYF. The CDR3 DNA sequence: TGTGCCAGCAGCTTGGGGGCGGGTCCTCTTTACGAGCAGTACTTC. The full variable domain, its missing parts supplied by reference TRBV5-4 and TRBJ2-7, is ETGVTQSPTHLIKTRGQQVTLRCSSQSGHNTVSWYQQALGQGPQFIFQYYREEENGRGNFPPRFSGLQFPNYSSELNVNALELDDSALYLCASSLGAGPLYEQYFGPGTRLTVT.

This chain uses TRBV12-3 or TRBV12-4 with TRBJ1-1; 8 bases map to TRBD1. CDR3 length equals 12 residues. V shed 5 bases and J 8 bases; nucleotides not matched to a gene: 4. CDR3 nucleotides: TGTGCCAGCAGTGCGGACAGGGTAGAAGCTTTCTTT. The encoded protein is CASSADRVEAFF.

This chain connects TRBV6-6 to TRBJ1-2, with TRBD1 as a possible D gene (6 bases). The V gene lost 6 bases and the J gene lost 5 bases, with 13 bases spanning the gap. The CDR3 runs to 13 residues. Germline lookup yields CDR1 MNHNY and CDR2 SVGAGI (reference sequence). The CDR3 sequence is CASSLPGTYGYTF. In nucleotides, the CDR3 is TGTGCCAGCAGCCTTCCAGGGACATATGGCTACACCTTC.

Here the CDR3 reads CASSLRRVDYGYTF. Written as DNA, the CDR3 is TGTGCCAGCAGCTTAAGAAGGGTAGACTATGGCTACACCTTC. J is TRBJ1-2 and V is TRBV7-2; D not resolved. With 2 bases removed from V and 3 bases from J, the gap between germline ends came to 10 bases. The CDR3 runs 14 residues. In germline, CDR1 is SGHTA, CDR2 FQGNSA.

The genes are TRBV14 and TRBJ2-5; D unresolved. V was trimmed by 0 bases and J by 2 bases, leaving 10 bases between them. CDR1 and CDR2 from the germline V gene are SGHDN and FVKESK. The CDR3 consists of 15 residues. The CDR3: CASSQDPALQETQYF. The CDR3 DNA sequence: TGTGCCAGCAGCCAAGACCCAGCCCTGCAAGAGACCCAGTACTTC. Based on the CDR3 plus reference TRBV14 and TRBJ2-5, the full variable domain is EAGVTQFPSHSVIEKGQTVTLRCDPISGHDNLYWYRRVMGKEIKFLLHFVKESKQDESGMPNNRFLAERTGGTYSTLKVQPAELEDSGVYFCASSQDPALQETQYFGPGTRLLVL.

The chain has TRBV24-1 and TRBJ1-1; the D is unclear. The CDR3 covers 13 residues. The ends were cut back, 7 bases at V and 4 bases at J, with 12 bases in the middle. CDR1 is KGHDR and CDR2 is SFDVKD in the germline V gene. CDR3 sequence reads: CATRPGSGTEAFF. The CDR3 bases are TGTGCCACCAGACCGGGGTCTGGCACTGAAGCTTTCTTT.

The chain couples TRBV19 to TRBJ2-1; 7 nucleotides align to TRBD1. This CDR3 comprises 15 residues. J gave up 6 bases and V 3 bases, and 8 bases lay outside the gene matches. Germline loops: CDR1 LNHDA, CDR2 SQIVND (reference sequence). In DNA form, the CDR3 reads TGTGCCAGTAGTATCGGGCAGGGGGTTCCCAATGAGCAGTTCTTC. It encodes CASSIGQGVPNEQFF.

The CDR3 protein is CASSIGAPVFPEAFF. DNA of the CDR3: TGTGCCAGTAGTATAGGGGCGCCTGTTTTTCCTGAAGCTTTCTTT. The rearrangement uses TRBV19 and TRBJ1-1; D is undetermined. Germline CDR1 is LNHDA and CDR2 is SQIVND (reference sequence). The CDR3 is 15 amino acids. Trimming took off 1 base at V and 6 bases at J, with 15 bases between the two ends.

The rearrangement joins TRBV27 to TRBJ2-5, with 7 nucleotides matching TRBD1. This CDR3 comprises 15 residues. Per germline, CDR1 MNHEY and CDR2 SMNVEV (reference sequence). The V segment lost 3 bases and the J segment 6 bases; nucleotides outside the gene matches: 10. Here the CDR3 reads CASSFTGVGAKTQYF. In DNA, the CDR3 is TGTGCCAGCAGTTTTACAGGGGTAGGGGCGAAGACCCAGTACTTC.

The V call is TRBV19, the J call TRBJ1-1; 7 positions agree with TRBD1. The CDR3 length is 13 residues. Germline V gene data show CDR1 as LNHDA and CDR2 as SQIVND (reference sequence). With V trimmed by 5 bases and J by 1 base, 1 base remained unmatched. The CDR3 region is CASSWDRNTEAFF. The CDR3 DNA follows: TGTGCCAGTAGTTGGGACAGGAACACTGAAGCTTTCTTT.